This TCR beta chain was recovered during a study of T cells in localized non-small cell lung cancer. This table comes from immunoSEQ multiplex PCR, and its TCRdb copy is limited to in-frame clones, with some not included. The sample records almost 35,000 clones, roughly 93% being singletons. With 2 bases removed from V and 0 bases from J, the gap between germline ends came to 14 bases. Germline CDR1 reads SGHTS; CDR2 reads YDEGEE. The CDR3 sequence is 16 residues long. Remarks on this clone: Antigen specificity is unknown.

Regarding the study as a whole: Turning up in adjacent lung were a median roughly 59 of the top 100 tumor clones. A higher density of T cells in blood coincided with extended overall survival.

Sequencing used peripheral blood, obtained before any cancer treatment. The sequence came from a female donor of 60 years or more with stage I lung adenocarcinoma. The rearrangement joins TRBV5-8 to TRBJ1-1; D is perhaps TRBD1 (5 bases). In DNA form, the CDR3 reads TGTGCCAGCAGCTTATTCCAGGGCACCTTGAACACTGAAGCTTTCTTT. This gives the protein CASSLFQGTLNTEAFF.